This T cell receptor beta chain was found in a study of monozygotic twins with inflammatory bowel disease. Study results and caveats: Especially with disease activity, IBD patients had fewer clonotypes in common with others than healthy twins did. Immunosuppressive treatments differing between patients may have added repertoire variability.

Per donor, under 3 ml of blood was collected and frozen. Germline V lookup: CDR1 DFQATT, CDR2 SNEGSKA (reference sequence). This CDR3 contains 17 residues. A remark on this clonotype: Antigen specificity is unknown.

One entry per CDR3 protein, without DNA, is what TCRdb gives after re-calling the 5' RACE reads. The data show about 380,000 distinct CDR3 sequences, and the top ten clones hold around 2.6%. Material for sequencing was blood. V and J are TRBV20-1 and TRBJ1-5; lacking DNA, the TRBD1 call made by TCRdb goes unchecked. The clonotype originates from a human donor with ulcerative colitis or Crohn's disease, or a healthy co-twin of an affected twin (not recorded which). CDR3: CSAIKYGTGGANQPQHF.